This TCR beta chain was documented in a study of cytomegalovirus exposure and HLA in healthy donors. Findings and caveats of the study: Most of the TCR beta V segments (in an earlier analysis) were productive either about 87% or about 30% of the time. As a later analysis revealed, most CMV-associated TCR beta chains appeared HLA-restricted.

Researchers ran the PCR with 60 Vbeta and 13 Jbeta primers. The method was immunoSEQ multiplex PCR; TCRdb's version includes in-frame clones alone and lacks a portion of them. The data show approximately 200,000 clones, over 60% seen once. The germline V and J ends were trimmed by 3 bases and 3 bases, with 12 bases remaining between them. CDR1 and CDR2 from the germline V gene are KGHSH and LQKENI. CDR3 size: 15 residues. On this clone: Its antigen is unidentified.

This chain uses TRBV18 with TRBJ1-5; D not resolved. Material: PBMCs. This sequence was found in a man between 25 and 39 years old in good health and CMV-seropositive. DNA of the CDR3: TGTGCCAGCTCACCTTCCGAGACAAACAATCAGCCCCAGCATTTT. Translation gives CASSPSETNNQPQHF.